Below are 32 T cell receptor beta chains sequenced from a single sample in a study of cytomegalovirus exposure and HLA in healthy donors. Primers for the PCR totalled 60 Vbeta and 13 Jbeta. Sequencing was performed with immunoSEQ multiplex PCR; in TCRdb, only in-frame clones are kept and a portion is missing. The sample includes under 150,000 clones, about 59% of them seen just once. The sequencing sample was made of PBMCs. These receptors originate from a woman aged 40-49 years in good health and CMV-seropositive.

The V gene is TRBV11-2, the J gene TRBJ2-1, with 7 positions matching TRBD2. The CDR3 is 16 amino acids. Per germline, CDR1 SGHAT and CDR2 FQNNGV. J gave up 0 bases and V 5 bases, and 7 bases lay outside the gene matches. As DNA, the CDR3 is TGTGCCAGCAGCCATACTAGCGTCTACTCCTACAATGAGCAGTTCTTC. Translated, it gives CASSHTSVYSYNEQFF.

The genes are TRBV19 and TRBJ2-7, with D possibly being TRBD2 (5 bases). The ends were cut back, 7 bases at V and 2 bases at J, with 12 bases in the middle. Germline CDR1 is LNHDA and CDR2 is SQIVND (reference sequence). The CDR3 extends over 13 amino acids. CDR3 nucleotides: TGTGCCAGTAACGCAGGAGGAGCCTACGAGCAGTACTTC. Encoded protein: CASNAGGAYEQYF.

The chain uses TRBV28 and TRBJ1-5; D unclear. Per germline, CDR1 MDHEN and CDR2 SYDVKM. This CDR3 is 13 amino acids long. V was pared by 3 bases and J by 7 bases, with 10 bases between. CDR3 amino acids: CASSFTPGQPQHF. CDR3 DNA sequence: TGTGCCAGCAGTTTCACCCCGGGACAGCCCCAGCATTTT.

The chain joins TRBV29-1 to TRBJ1-1; D may be TRBD1 (6 bases). The germline CDR1 and CDR2 sequences are SQVTM and ANQGSEA. The V and J ends lost 3 bases and 3 bases respectively, with 20 bases between them. The CDR3 extends over 16 amino acids. DNA for the CDR3: TGCAGCGTTGAGGGGCCGGGACACCCGATATACACTGAAGCTTTCTTT. The encoded protein is CSVEGPGHPIYTEAFF.

The V and J genes are TRBV5-4 and TRBJ2-7; no reliable D call. CDR1 is SGHNT and CDR2 is YYREEE in the germline V gene (reference sequence). V was pared by 0 bases and J by 4 bases, with 8 bases between. CDR3 length: 13 residues. Here the CDR3 DNA reads TGTGCCAGCAGCTTGGCGCCACTATACGAGCAGTACTTC. It is translated as CASSLAPLYEQYF.

The chain uses TRBV18 and TRBJ1-5; perhaps TRBD1 as D (6 bases). Germline V gives CDR1 KGHSH, CDR2 LQKENI. The CDR3 extends over 14 amino acids. Trimming removed 3 bases from V and 4 bases from J, with 10 bases in between. The CDR3 nucleotides are TGTGCCAGCTCACCGGGGGCGGGTAATCAGCCCCAGCATTTT. As protein: CASSPGAGNQPQHF. Filled out from reference TRBV18 and TRBJ1-5, the complete variable domain reads NAGVMQNPRHLVRRRGQEARLRCSPMKGHSHVYWYRQLPEEGLKFMVYLQKENIIDESGMPKERFSAEFPKEGPSILRIQQVVRGDSAAYFCASSPGAGNQPQHFGDGTRLSIL.

With respect to this clone: An end of the junction differs from the germline gene, which may be a read error. The chain links TRBV29-1 to TRBJ1-1; D may be TRBD1 (5 bases). The CDR3 has 17 residues. Per the germline V gene, CDR1 is SQVTM and CDR2 is ANQGSEA. DNA of the CDR3: TGCAGCGTTCAAGATTACCGCGGGGGGGGGATAAGGACTGAAGCTTTCTTT. Translation: CSVQDYRGGGIRTEAFF.

This chain joins TRBV7-6 and TRBJ2-7; possibly TRBD2 for D (6 bases). The germline V and J ends were trimmed by 1 base and 2 bases, with 18 bases remaining between them. Germline-derived CDR1 and CDR2 are SGHVS and FNYEAQ. The CDR3 length is 17 residues. CDR3 sequence reads: CASSLVISRETPYEQYF. The DNA for the CDR3 is TGTGCCAGCAGCTTAGTTATCTCTCGGGAGACCCCCTACGAGCAGTACTTC.

V and J are TRBV7-3 and TRBJ2-5; 11 positions match TRBD2. V shed 4 bases and J 4 bases; nucleotides not matched to a gene: 5. This CDR3 has 15 amino acids. Germline CDR1 reads SGHTA; CDR2 reads FQGTGA. The CDR3 reads CASSYLAGGPETQYF. The CDR3 nucleotides read TGTGCCAGCAGCTACTTAGCGGGAGGGCCAGAGACCCAGTACTTC.

The table lists this clone with a few counts. The chain uses TRBV12-5 and TRBJ2-7, with D possibly TRBD2 on 7 matching bases. Germline values: CDR1 LGHNT, CDR2 FRNRAP. The CDR3 sequence is 14 residues long. V was shortened by 4 bases and J by 5 bases, with 15 bases between the two germline ends. In DNA, the CDR3 is TGTGCTAGTGGTTCAACGACGGGGGGCGACGAGCAGTACTTC. It codes for CASGSTTGGDEQYF.

The chain couples TRBV6-5 to TRBJ2-3; D perhaps matches TRBD2 (6 bases). The germline V gene encodes CDR1 MNHEY and CDR2 SVGAGI. Trimming took off 4 bases at V and 2 bases at J, with 16 bases between the two ends. CDR3 length: 16 residues. CDR3 coding DNA: TGTGCCAGCAGTTTTCAACGACTAGAAAACACAGATACGCAGTATTTT. Translating gives CASSFQRLENTDTQYF.

The rearrangement joins TRBV9 to TRBJ1-4; 9 nucleotides align to TRBD1. Trimming took 3 bases from V and 7 from J; bases not matched to a gene: 13. This CDR3 is 17 amino acids long. Germline V lookup: CDR1 SGDLS, CDR2 YYNGEE. In nucleotides, the CDR3 is TGTGCCAGCAGCGGACAGGGGGACTTCGATGGTCGTGAAAAACTGTTTTTT. This gives the protein CASSGQGDFDGREKLFF.

In this sample, this clone turned up a few times. J is TRBJ2-5 and V is TRBV7-2, with D unresolved. The CDR3 contains 12 residues. CDR1 and CDR2 from the germline V gene are SGHTA and FQGNSA. Trimming removed 5 bases at V and 4 bases at J, with 8 bases between. For the CDR3, the DNA is TGTGCCAGCAGCCCAAATGTAGAGACCCAGTACTTC. As protein: CASSPNVETQYF. Looking up the rest from reference TRBV7-2 and TRBJ2-5 gives the full variable domain: GAGVSQSPSNKVTEKGKDVELRCDPISGHTALYWYRQSLGQGLEFLIYFQGNSAPDKSGLPSDRFSAERTGGSVSTLTIQRTQQEDSAVYLCASSPNVETQYFGPGTRLLVL.

This clone was found once. J is TRBJ1-2 and V is TRBV5-5, with D possibly being TRBD1 (5 bases). Looked up from germline, CDR1 is SGHKS and CDR2 is YYEKEE (reference sequence). Trimming cost V 1 base and J 2 bases, with 12 bases left between them. CDR3 length: 15 residues. The CDR3 is CASSLYKGLNYGYTF. The CDR3, as DNA: TGTGCCAGCAGCTTGTATAAGGGACTAAACTATGGCTACACCTTC.

V usage is TRBV6-1 and J usage is TRBJ1-2, with D unclear. Trimming shortened V by 1 base and J by 5 bases, and 5 bases separated the two germline ends. The CDR3 is made up of 12 amino acids. The V gene's germline CDR1 is MNHNS and CDR2 SASEGT. The CDR3 coding sequence is TGTGCCAGCAGTGAAGTTCATTATGGCTACACCTTC. This codes for CASSEVHYGYTF.

The rearrangement links TRBV27 to TRBJ2-5, with 12 positions matching TRBD2. The trim removed 2 bases at V and 5 bases at J, leaving 12 bases unmatched. CDR1 is MNHEY and CDR2 is SMNVEV in the germline V gene (reference sequence). There are 18 residues in the CDR3. The chain's CDR3 is CASSLKRTSGNIRETQYF. The CDR3 DNA follows: TGTGCCAGCAGTTTAAAGAGGACTAGCGGGAATATTCGGGAGACCCAGTACTTC.

The V and J genes are TRBV7-2 and TRBJ1-1; 9 bases are shared with TRBD1. The CDR3 has 14 amino acids. With 3 bases clipped from V and 8 bases from J, the junction kept 7 bases outside the gene matches. CDR1 is SGHTA and CDR2 is FQGNSA in the germline V gene. The CDR3 nucleotides are TGTGCCAGCAGCTTCTTCGACAGGGGGAAAGAAGCTTTCTTT. Residues: CASSFFDRGKEAFF.

V usage is TRBV27 and J usage is TRBJ1-2, with 7 bases identical to TRBD1. The V gene end was trimmed by 6 bases and the J gene end by 2 bases; junction bases not matched to a gene: 6. The germline gives CDR1 MNHEY, CDR2 SMNVEV (reference sequence). The CDR3 sequence is 14 residues long. CDR3 in DNA: TGTGCCAGCAGGGAGACAGGGTCCAACTATGGCTACACCTTC. It is translated as CASRETGSNYGYTF.

This clone was picked up a small number of times. The chain combines TRBV25-1 with TRBJ1-1; maybe TRBD1 (6 bases). Germline-derived CDR1 and CDR2 are MGHDK and SYGVNS. This CDR3 is 12 amino acids long. The germline V and J ends were trimmed by 2 bases and 13 bases, with 14 bases remaining between them. CDR3 sequence (DNA): TGTGCCAGCAGTGAAGAAAGCCTCAGGGGTTTCTTT. The encoded protein is CASSEESLRGFF.

The J gene is TRBJ2-5, the V gene TRBV4-2; D unresolved. Looked up from germline, CDR1 is LGHNA and CDR2 is YNFKEQ. The V end was cut by 2 bases, the J end by 11 bases, with 12 bases between. CDR3 length: 12 residues. CDR3 sequence: CASSQLGTEQYF. As DNA, the CDR3 is TGTGCCAGCAGCCAATTAGGTACAGAACAGTACTTC.

V is TRBV28 and J is TRBJ1-1; TRBD1 matches 8 bases. Germline CDR1 MDHEN, CDR2 SYDVKM. V was clipped by 4 bases and J by 7 bases; unmatched bases: 14. This CDR3 region has 16 residues. The CDR3, as DNA: TGTGCCAGCAGTTCCATCGGCGATCGACAGGGGAATGAAGCTTTCTTT. This translates into CASSSIGDRQGNEAFF. The full variable domain, with the rest looked up from reference TRBV28 and TRBJ1-1, is DVKVTQSSRYLVKRTGEKVFLECVQDMDHENMFWYRQDPGLGLRLIYFSYDVKMKEKGDIPEGYSVSREKKERFSLILESASTNQTSMYLCASSSIGDRQGNEAFFGQGTRLTVV.

This chain connects TRBV18 to TRBJ2-3; D ambiguous. The CDR3 covers 12 residues. Trimming stripped 2 bases from V and 4 bases from J, with 4 bases between. CDR1 and CDR2 from the germline V gene are KGHSH and LQKENI. The CDR3 nucleotides are TGTGCCAGCTCACCAGGCCCAGATACGCAGTATTTT. Translating gives CASSPGPDTQYF.

This clone was detected a few times. The V call is TRBV7-6, the J call TRBJ2-3; the match to TRBD1 covers 9 bases. V was clipped by 5 bases and J by 4 bases; unmatched bases: 1. The germline gives CDR1 SGHVS, CDR2 FNYEAQ. The CDR3 runs to 13 residues. The CDR3 coding sequence is TGTGCCAGCAGCCGGGACAGGGCAGATACGCAGTATTTT. It translates to CASSRDRADTQYF.

V and J are TRBV5-1 and TRBJ2-5, with TRBD1 as a possible D gene (6 bases). The DNA end favors TRBJ2-7, so the J call may be wrong. Germline values: CDR1 SGHRS, CDR2 YFSETQ. The CDR3 has 15 residues. CDR3 bases: TGCGCCAGCAGCTTGGATAGGGGGATGTCCTACGAGCAGTACTTC. Translating it yields CASSLDRGMSYEQYF.

V usage is TRBV28 and J usage is TRBJ2-7; 7 nucleotides align to TRBD1. Germline CDR1 and CDR2: MDHEN and SYDVKM. V shed 6 bases, J shed 3 bases, and the junction held 8 bases outside the gene matches. The CDR3 totals 14 residues. The CDR3 loop reads CASSPGGSSYEQYF. CDR3 coding DNA: TGTGCCAGCAGCCCAGGGGGAAGCAGCTACGAGCAGTACTTC. The variable domain in full, with the rest retrieved from reference TRBV28 and TRBJ2-7, is DVKVTQSSRYLVKRTGEKVFLECVQDMDHENMFWYRQDPGLGLRLIYFSYDVKMKEKGDIPEGYSVSREKKERFSLILESASTNQTSMYLCASSPGGSSYEQYFGPGTRLTVT.

This clone was counted once. The rearrangement links TRBV18 to TRBJ2-7; 9 positions agree with TRBD1. The V gene end was trimmed by 8 bases and the J gene end by 2 bases; junction bases not matched to a gene: 4. From germline, CDR1 is KGHSH and CDR2 LQKENI. The CDR3 spans 13 residues. CDR3 DNA sequence: TGTGCCAGCGGACGGGACAGGGCCTACGAGCAGTACTTC. It specifies CASGRDRAYEQYF.

The count of this clone is one. DNA of the CDR3: TGTGCCAGCTCTACAGGGGCTTCTTCCTACGAGCAGTACTTC. Its translation is CASSTGASSYEQYF. The V call is TRBV18, the J call TRBJ2-7; 7 bases align to TRBD1. This CDR3 contains 14 residues. V shed 6 bases, J shed 1 base, and the junction held 6 bases outside the gene matches. Per germline, CDR1 KGHSH and CDR2 LQKENI.

The chain is built from TRBV5-1 and TRBJ2-1, with 8 bases matching TRBD1. The CDR3 loop spans 17 amino acids. Germline trimming cut 3 bases from V and 4 bases from J; bases unmatched to any gene: 12. Germline CDR1 is SGHRS and CDR2 is YFSETQ. CDR3 residues: CASSSQTGGIEYNEQFF. The DNA for the CDR3 is TGCGCCAGCAGCTCGCAAACAGGGGGAATAGAGTACAATGAGCAGTTCTTC.

This rearrangement joins TRBV4-3 to TRBJ2-3; D is unresolved. The CDR3 contains 15 residues. Germline CDR1 is LGHNA and CDR2 is YSLEER. Trimming cost V 1 base and J 0 bases, with 8 bases left between them. CDR3 sequence (DNA): TGCGCCAGCAGCCAAGGCGGCCGCAGCACAGATACGCAGTATTTT. Translation gives CASSQGGRSTDTQYF.

The chain carries TRBV6-5 and TRBJ1-1, with a possible D match to TRBD1 (5 bases). The CDR3 runs 14 residues. V gave up 5 bases and J gave up 7 bases, with 17 bases separating them. Germline lookup yields CDR1 MNHEY and CDR2 SVGAGI. CDR3 amino acids: CASSPRGRASEAFF. The CDR3, as DNA: TGTGCCAGCAGTCCTCGGGGGAGGGCAAGTGAAGCTTTCTTT.

The table lists this clone with a few counts. The rearrangement uses TRBV2 and TRBJ2-7; no firm D call. The length of the CDR3 is 15 residues. Trimming pared 8 bases from V and 2 bases from J, leaving 19 bases between. Germline CDR1 and CDR2: SNHLY and FYNNEI. CDR3 in DNA: TGTGCCAGCGGGCTCAGAGTCGGATCTCCCTACGAGCAGTACTTC. Translating gives CASGLRVGSPYEQYF.

V and J are TRBV5-1 and TRBJ2-7; 11 nucleotides match TRBD2. The CDR3 is 14 amino acids. Germline V gene data show CDR1 as SGHRS and CDR2 as YFSETQ. The trim removed 6 bases at V and 6 bases at J, leaving 8 bases unmatched. CDR3 coding DNA: TGCGCCAGCAAACTAGCGGGAGTAACGGGCGAGCAGTACTTC. Translated, it gives CASKLAGVTGEQYF.